The present T cell receptor beta chain was sequenced within a study of blood T cell repertoires in COVID-19. Clones were sequenced by immunoSEQ multiplex PCR, and TCRdb holds only the in-frame ones, with some missing. This sample has over 200,000 clones; about 92% occur once, and the top ten carry approximately 1.2%. The J segment lost 3 bases and the V segment lost 4 bases, leaving 13 bases of the junction unmatched. The CDR3 spans 18 residues. Germline V gene data show CDR1 as SGHTS and CDR2 as YDEGEE. J is TRBJ2-5 and V is TRBV5-8, with 12 bases that match TRBD2. Source material: peripheral blood. The clonotype was recovered from a man aged 30-40 years with acute or convalescent COVID-19. CDR3 sequence: CASSPARTSGAVKETQYF. The CDR3 DNA follows: TGTGCCAGCAGCCCGGCTAGGACTAGCGGGGCTGTAAAAGAGACCCAGTACTTC.